The entry below describes one T cell receptor beta chain. Its antigen is unknown. A much larger clone is a single base away; this may be a read error. The data originate from a study of tumor-infiltrating lymphocytes in primary liver carcinoma. On the study more broadly: Through surgical resection, the patients' primary liver carcinoma was treated. Roughly 3.5 to 8 million productive TCRbeta reads came from each sample, comparable across tissue types.

The study, taken as a whole, reports: It was in tumors, not blood, that the top-250-clone fraction was significantly higher (p = 0.039).

The CDR3 extends over 14 amino acids. Trimming shortened V by 7 bases and J by 8 bases, and 21 bases separated the two germline ends. The germline CDR1 and CDR2 sequences are SQVTM and ANQGSEA. Germline DNA was extracted too, while blood RNA derived from unsorted whole blood. Around 4 milliliters of peripheral blood were drawn presurgically. Production of TCR beta cDNA used 400 to 650 ng total RNA together with a constant-region primer. Libraries for TCR beta were built through three nested multiplex PCR rounds, which together made up a slightly modified ARM-PCR procedure. For 10 cycles apiece, the opening two PCR rounds ran with TRBV1-TRBV30 forward primers and a C-beta reverse primer. MiXCR, run by TCRdb on the multiplex PCR reads, gives a single entry per CDR3 protein. This sample carries about 180,000 distinct CDR3 sequences, 50% to 75% of them seen once, and the ten largest clones take around 74%.

The chain carries TRBV29-1 and TRBJ2-1, with a weak D call TRBD2 (6 bases). The TCR originated in a man between 40 and 49 years old with primary liver carcinoma and hepatitis B virus infection. Material: peripheral blood. CDR3 nucleotide sequence: TGCAGCGCGGCTCTATCGGGAGAATCTGATGAGCAGTTCTTC. It specifies CSAALSGESDEQFF.